This TCR beta chain was identified during a study of OX40 agonist ivuxolimab in advanced cancers. Germline V gene lookup returns CDR1 MRHNA and CDR2 SNTAGT. The CDR3 has 13 residues. V was shortened by 8 bases and J by 0 bases, with 10 bases between the two germline ends. Method: immunoSEQ multiplex PCR; TCRdb's copy keeps in-frame clones and lacks some. The sample lists over 100,000 clones; around 93% were seen once. Peripheral blood came from all dose cohorts at three timepoints. The material was CD4+ or CD8+ T cells sorted from blood, obtained in a trial of the OX40 agonist ivuxolimab. The source of this sequence is an adult with an advanced solid tumor such as melanoma, head and neck, liver or kidney cancer. The chain links TRBV6-4 to TRBJ1-1, with D unclear. The CDR3: CASSREVNTEAFF. The CDR3 bases are TGTGCCAGCTCCCGAGAGGTGAACACTGAAGCTTTCTTT.